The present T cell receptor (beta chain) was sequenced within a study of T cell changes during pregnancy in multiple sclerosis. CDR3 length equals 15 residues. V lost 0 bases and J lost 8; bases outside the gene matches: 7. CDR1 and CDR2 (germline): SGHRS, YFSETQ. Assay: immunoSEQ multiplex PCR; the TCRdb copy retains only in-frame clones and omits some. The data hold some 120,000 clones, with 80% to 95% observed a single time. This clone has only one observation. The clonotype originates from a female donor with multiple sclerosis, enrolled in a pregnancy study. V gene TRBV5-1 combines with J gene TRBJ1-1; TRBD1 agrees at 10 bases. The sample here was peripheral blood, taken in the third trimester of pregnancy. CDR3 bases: TGCGCCAGCAGCTTGGACCGGGGACAGGGGTCAGAAGCTTTCTTT. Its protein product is CASSLDRGQGSEAFF.